What follows is one T cell receptor (beta chain) and its context. Its target is not known. This entry is derived from a study of T cells in Graves' hyperthyroidism and ophthalmopathy. The study's findings and limits: It was a median about 7.1 months before onset that the model predicted ophthalmopathy.

Every diagnosis used clinical symptoms, serum thyroxine and TRAb, thyroid ultrasound and orbital computed tomography. Trimming took 1 base from V and 4 from J, leaving 14 bases between them. The germline V gene encodes CDR1 SGHRS and CDR2 YFSETQ. The CDR3 sequence is 15 residues long. RNA transcripts provided the source from which TCR beta CDR3 regions were amplified. The HTBI primer set was used in a first-round RT-PCR of the TCR CDR3. TCRdb re-called the multiplex PCR reads with MiXCR, one entry per CDR3 protein. The repertoire holds approximately 500,000 distinct CDR3 sequences, with just over 45% as singletons.

This TCR came from a woman between 18 and 29 years old with Graves' hyperthyroidism. The specimen was peripheral blood or thyroid tissue (not recorded which). The V call is TRBV5-1, the J call TRBJ1-1; D is undetermined. CDR3 nucleotide sequence: TGCGCCAGCAGCTTGCTCGCCGGTGGTGGCACTGAAGCTTTCTTT. It translates to CASSLLAGGGTEAFF.